The 6 T cell receptor beta chains presented below share a single source sample, sequenced in a study of early T cells in non-severe SARS-CoV-2 infection. TCRdb re-called the 5' RACE reads with MiXCR, one entry per CDR3 protein. Counted here are roughly 75,000 distinct CDR3 sequences, about 11% occurring once; the ten biggest clones make up around 5%. The specimen was whole blood. Receptors originate from an adult who was a healthcare worker with PCR-confirmed SARS-CoV-2 infection or an uninfected control (not recorded which).

The chain recombines TRBV11-2 with TRBJ2-1; TRBD2 agrees at 11 bases. CDR1 and CDR2 from the germline V gene are SGHAT and FQNNGV. The junction had 11 bases not matched to a gene; V was cut back by 1 base and J by 3 bases. This CDR3 has 19 amino acids. CDR3 protein: CASSLGTASGGPNYNEQFF. The DNA of the CDR3 is TGTGCCAGCAGCTTAGGGACGGCTAGCGGGGGGCCCAACTACAATGAGCAGTTCTTC.

This clonotype has only a few counts. The rearrangement links TRBV20-1 to TRBJ2-2; no definite D call. This CDR3 is 14 amino acids long. Germline lookup yields CDR1 DFQATT and CDR2 SNEGSKA (reference sequence). V was shortened by 1 base and J by 2 bases, with 8 bases between the two germline ends. The CDR3 nucleotides are TGCAGTGCTAGAGTTGTCAGAAACACCGGGGAGCTGTTTTTT. It yields the protein CSARVVRNTGELFF.

This clonotype showed up just once. J is TRBJ2-7 and V is TRBV25-1; 7 bases are a match to TRBD1. Germline trimming cut 6 bases from V and 5 bases from J; bases unmatched to any gene: 7. The germline V gene encodes CDR1 MGHDK and CDR2 SYGVNS. This CDR3 region has 13 residues. The CDR3 is CASSHRGRNEQYF. For the CDR3, the DNA is TGTGCCAGCAGCCACAGGGGCAGGAACGAGCAGTACTTC.

This clonotype was recorded a few times. The V and J genes are TRBV20-1 and TRBJ2-7; the D is unclear. V gave up 2 bases and J gave up 0 bases, with 8 bases separating them. The CDR3 spans 13 residues. Per germline, CDR1 DFQATT and CDR2 SNEGSKA (reference sequence). CDR3 sequence reads: CSARNPRSYEQYF. DNA for the CDR3: TGCAGTGCTAGAAACCCGCGCTCCTACGAGCAGTACTTC.

This chain connects TRBV5-1 to TRBJ1-6; tentative D call: TRBD1 (5 bases). Germline CDR1 is SGHRS and CDR2 is YFSETQ. Trimming took off 0 bases at V and 1 base at J, with 11 bases between the two ends. CDR3 size: 17 residues. The CDR3 spells CASSLGQGNSYNSPLHF. CDR3 nucleotide sequence: TGCGCCAGCAGCTTGGGGCAGGGAAATTCCTATAATTCACCCCTCCACTTT.

The V and J genes are TRBV12-5 and TRBJ2-3; 9 positions match TRBD1. J gave up 0 bases and V 1 base, and 5 bases lay outside the gene matches. Germline assignment: CDR1 LGHNT and CDR2 FRNRAP. This CDR3 has 17 residues. CDR3 amino acids: CASGLGTGATSTDTQYF. CDR3 coding DNA: TGTGCTAGTGGTTTGGGGACAGGGGCAACAAGCACAGATACGCAGTATTTT.